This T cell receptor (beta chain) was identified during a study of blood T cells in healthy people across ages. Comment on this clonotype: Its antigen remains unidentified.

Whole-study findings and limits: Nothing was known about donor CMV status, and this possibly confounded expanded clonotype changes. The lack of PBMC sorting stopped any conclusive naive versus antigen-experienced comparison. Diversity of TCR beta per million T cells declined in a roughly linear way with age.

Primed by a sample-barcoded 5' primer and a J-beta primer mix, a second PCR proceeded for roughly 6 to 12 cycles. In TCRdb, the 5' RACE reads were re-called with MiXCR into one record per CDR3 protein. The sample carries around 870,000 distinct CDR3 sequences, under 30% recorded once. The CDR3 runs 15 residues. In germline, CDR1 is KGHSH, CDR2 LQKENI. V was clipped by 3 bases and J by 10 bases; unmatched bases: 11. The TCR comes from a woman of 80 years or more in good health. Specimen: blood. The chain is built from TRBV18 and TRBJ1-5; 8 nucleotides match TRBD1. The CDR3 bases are TGTGCCAGCTCACCGTTTGGACAGGGTGGTCACCCCCAGCATTTT. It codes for CASSPFGQGGHPQHF.